These T cell receptor beta chains were read from a single sample in a study of shared clonotypes between healthy human individuals. Using immunoSEQ multiplex PCR, the repertoire was profiled, and TCRdb retains in-frame clones only, with some absent. This sample yields hundreds of thousands of clones, of which 90% to 97% are seen a single time; 0.095% to 0.13% belongs to the top ten. The sample taken for sequencing was naive CD8+ T cells sorted from blood. These receptors all stem from a woman in her 30s in good health. Each CDR3 is given without its conserved first and last residue. Fields, in order: D gene, J gene, V gene, clone size, CDR3 protein. A D gene is named only where the DNA matches it firmly. Only some rows state a clone size, as once, few, many or a class for expanded clones.

d_call: TRBD2
j_call: TRBJ2-1
v_call: TRBV4-2
clone_size: once
cdr3_aa: ASSQALGREGEQF

d_call: .
j_call: TRBJ1-2
v_call: TRBV5-6
clone_size: .
cdr3_aa: ASSFASSLDGYT

d_call: TRBD1
j_call: TRBJ2-7
v_call: TRBV19
clone_size: .
cdr3_aa: ASSMEQGVTYEQY

d_call: TRBD2
j_call: TRBJ2-1
v_call: TRBV27
clone_size: .
cdr3_aa: ASSLAGGNEQF

d_call: .
j_call: TRBJ2-7
v_call: TRBV27
clone_size: .
cdr3_aa: ASIGMKDSTYEQY

d_call: TRBD1
j_call: TRBJ2-2
v_call: TRBV27
clone_size: .
cdr3_aa: ASSPTPGQYTGELF

d_call: TRBD2
j_call: TRBJ2-1
v_call: TRBV6-6
clone_size: .
cdr3_aa: ASSGLADSYNEQF

d_call: .
j_call: TRBJ1-2
v_call: TRBV19
clone_size: .
cdr3_aa: ASSALEGRSYYGYT

d_call: .
j_call: TRBJ2-3
v_call: TRBV4-1
clone_size: .
cdr3_aa: ASSHWRGPDTQY

d_call: .
j_call: TRBJ2-1
v_call: TRBV5-6
clone_size: .
cdr3_aa: ASSEIADEQF

d_call: .
j_call: TRBJ1-2
v_call: TRBV28
clone_size: .
cdr3_aa: ASSSALLTGTPSGYT

d_call: .
j_call: TRBJ2-7
v_call: TRBV6-6
clone_size: .
cdr3_aa: ASSYSSRVSYEQY

d_call: .
j_call: TRBJ2-2
v_call: TRBV28
clone_size: .
cdr3_aa: ASSLGSNTGELF

d_call: .
j_call: TRBJ1-5
v_call: TRBV2
clone_size: .
cdr3_aa: ASRGDSYSNQPQH

d_call: .
j_call: TRBJ1-1
v_call: TRBV20-1
clone_size: .
cdr3_aa: SAQGNTEAF

d_call: .
j_call: TRBJ2-3
v_call: TRBV19
clone_size: .
cdr3_aa: ASSVRDSATGEDTQY

d_call: TRBD1
j_call: TRBJ1-5
v_call: TRBV2
clone_size: .
cdr3_aa: ASSGGTGRDQPQH

d_call: .
j_call: TRBJ2-1
v_call: TRBV7-6
clone_size: .
cdr3_aa: ASKGPYNEQF

d_call: .
j_call: TRBJ2-1
v_call: TRBV7-9
clone_size: .
cdr3_aa: ASSLEVLSDEQF

d_call: .
j_call: TRBJ2-1
v_call: TRBV6-5
clone_size: .
cdr3_aa: ASSNQGPNNEQF

d_call: .
j_call: TRBJ2-2
v_call: TRBV5-6
clone_size: .
cdr3_aa: ASSDDSTNTGELF

d_call: .
j_call: TRBJ1-5
v_call: TRBV9
clone_size: .
cdr3_aa: ASSHQGTNQPQH

d_call: .
j_call: TRBJ1-1
v_call: TRBV19
clone_size: .
cdr3_aa: ATKDRTAGTNTEAF

d_call: TRBD2
j_call: TRBJ2-3
v_call: TRBV28
clone_size: .
cdr3_aa: ASSLSGGSTDTQY

d_call: .
j_call: TRBJ2-3
v_call: TRBV7-9
clone_size: .
cdr3_aa: ASSELGTQDTQY